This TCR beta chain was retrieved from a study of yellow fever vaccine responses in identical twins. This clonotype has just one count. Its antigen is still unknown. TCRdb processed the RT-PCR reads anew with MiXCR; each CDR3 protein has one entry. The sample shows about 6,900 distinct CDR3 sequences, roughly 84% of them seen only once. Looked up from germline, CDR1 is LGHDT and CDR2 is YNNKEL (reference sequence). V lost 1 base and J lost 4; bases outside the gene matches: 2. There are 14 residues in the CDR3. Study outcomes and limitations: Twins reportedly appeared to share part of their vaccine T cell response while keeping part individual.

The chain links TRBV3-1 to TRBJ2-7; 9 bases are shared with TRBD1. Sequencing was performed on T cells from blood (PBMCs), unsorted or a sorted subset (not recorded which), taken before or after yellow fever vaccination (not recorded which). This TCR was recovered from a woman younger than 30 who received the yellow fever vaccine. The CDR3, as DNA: TGTGCCAGCAGCCAAGTAGGACAGGGGTACGAGCAGTACTTC. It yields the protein CASSQVGQGYEQYF.